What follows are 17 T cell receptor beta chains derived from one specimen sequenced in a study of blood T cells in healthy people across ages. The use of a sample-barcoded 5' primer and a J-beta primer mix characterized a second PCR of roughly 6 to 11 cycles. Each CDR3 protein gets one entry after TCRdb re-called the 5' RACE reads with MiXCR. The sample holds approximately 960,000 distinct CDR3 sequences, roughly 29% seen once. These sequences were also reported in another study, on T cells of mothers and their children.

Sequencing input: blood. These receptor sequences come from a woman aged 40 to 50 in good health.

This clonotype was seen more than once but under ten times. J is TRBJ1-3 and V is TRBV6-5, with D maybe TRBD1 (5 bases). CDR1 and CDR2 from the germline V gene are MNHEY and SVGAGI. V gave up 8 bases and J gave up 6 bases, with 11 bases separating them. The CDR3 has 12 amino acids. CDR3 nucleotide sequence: TGTGCCAGCTGGGGGTATACAAACACCATATATTTT. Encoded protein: CASWGYTNTIYF.

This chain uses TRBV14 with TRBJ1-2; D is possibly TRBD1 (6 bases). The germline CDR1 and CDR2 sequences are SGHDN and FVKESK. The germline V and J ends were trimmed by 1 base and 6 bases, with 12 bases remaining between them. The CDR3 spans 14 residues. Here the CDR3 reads CASSQGPHRDGYTF. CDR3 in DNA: TGTGCCAGCAGCCAAGGTCCGCACAGGGATGGCTACACCTTC.

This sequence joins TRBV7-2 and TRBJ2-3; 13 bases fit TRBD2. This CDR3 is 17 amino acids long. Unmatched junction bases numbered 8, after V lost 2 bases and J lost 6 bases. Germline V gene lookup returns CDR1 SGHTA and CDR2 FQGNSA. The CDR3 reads CASSLPRTSGGADTQYF. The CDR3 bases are TGTGCCAGCAGCTTACCCCGTACTAGCGGGGGGGCGGATACGCAGTATTTT. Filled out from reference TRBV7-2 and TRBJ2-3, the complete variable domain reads GAGVSQSPSNKVTEKGKDVELRCDPISGHTALYWYRQSLGQGLEFLIYFQGNSAPDKSGLPSDRFSAERTGGSVSTLTIQRTQQEDSAVYLCASSLPRTSGGADTQYFGPGTRLTVL.

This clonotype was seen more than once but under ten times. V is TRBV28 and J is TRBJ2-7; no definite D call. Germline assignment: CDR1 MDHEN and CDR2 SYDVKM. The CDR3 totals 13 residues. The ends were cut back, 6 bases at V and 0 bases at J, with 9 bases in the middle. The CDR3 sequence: CASRTQVSYEQYF. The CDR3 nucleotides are TGTGCCAGCAGAACCCAGGTCTCCTACGAGCAGTACTTC.

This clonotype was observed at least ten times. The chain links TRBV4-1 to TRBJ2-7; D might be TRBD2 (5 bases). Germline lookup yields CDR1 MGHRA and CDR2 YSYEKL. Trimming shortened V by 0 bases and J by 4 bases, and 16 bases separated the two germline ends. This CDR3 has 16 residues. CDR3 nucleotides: TGCGCCAGCAGCCAAGACCCCCCATCTTCGGGGTACGAGCAGTACTTC. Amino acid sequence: CASSQDPPSSGYEQYF.

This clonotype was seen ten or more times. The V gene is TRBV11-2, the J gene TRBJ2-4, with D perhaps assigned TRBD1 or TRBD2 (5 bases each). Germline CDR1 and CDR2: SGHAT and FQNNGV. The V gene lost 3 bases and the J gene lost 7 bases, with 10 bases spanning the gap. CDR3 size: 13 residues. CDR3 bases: TGTGCCAGCAGCTTTGGGGACGTGAACATTCAGTACTTC. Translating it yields CASSFGDVNIQYF. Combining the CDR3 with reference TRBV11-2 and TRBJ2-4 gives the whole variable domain EAGVAQSPRYKIIEKRQSVAFWCNPISGHATLYWYQQILGQGPKLLIQFQNNGVVDDSQLPKDRFSAERLKGVDSTLKIQPAKLEDSAVYLCASSFGDVNIQYFGAGTRLSVL.

CDR3 in amino acids: CASSLDKMNTEAFF. DNA for the CDR3: TGCGCCAGCAGCTTGGACAAAATGAACACTGAAGCTTTCTTT. This chain links TRBV5-1 with TRBJ1-1; no clear D gene. Germline loops: CDR1 SGHRS, CDR2 YFSETQ. The CDR3 is made up of 14 amino acids. Trimming pared 0 bases from V and 0 bases from J, leaving 6 bases between.

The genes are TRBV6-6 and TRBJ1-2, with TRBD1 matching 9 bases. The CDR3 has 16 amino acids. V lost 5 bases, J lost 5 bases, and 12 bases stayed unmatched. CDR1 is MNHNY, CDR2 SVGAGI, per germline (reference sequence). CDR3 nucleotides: TGTGCCAGCAGTCTCACAGGGGGCGCGGGGGTTTATGGCTACACCTTC. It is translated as CASSLTGGAGVYGYTF.

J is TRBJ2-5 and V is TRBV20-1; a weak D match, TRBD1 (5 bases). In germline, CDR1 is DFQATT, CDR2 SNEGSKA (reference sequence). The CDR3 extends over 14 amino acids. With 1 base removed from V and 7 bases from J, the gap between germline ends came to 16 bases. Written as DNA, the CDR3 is TGCAGTGCTAGAGCTCCTGGGGCGCAGGGGACCCAGTACTTC. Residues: CSARAPGAQGTQYF.

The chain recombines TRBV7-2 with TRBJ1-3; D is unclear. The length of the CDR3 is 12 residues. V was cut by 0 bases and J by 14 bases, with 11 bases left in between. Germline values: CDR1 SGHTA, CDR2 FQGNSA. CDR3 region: CASSLAWSEVYF. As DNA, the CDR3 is TGTGCCAGCAGCTTAGCCTGGTCTGAGGTATATTTT.

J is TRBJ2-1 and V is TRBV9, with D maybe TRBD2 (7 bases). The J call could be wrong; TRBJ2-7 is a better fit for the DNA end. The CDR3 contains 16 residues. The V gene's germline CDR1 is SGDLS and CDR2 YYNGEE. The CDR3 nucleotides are TGTGCCAGCAGCGGGATGGAGGGGGGGTCCTACAATGAGCAGTACTTC. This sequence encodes CASSGMEGGSYNEQYF.

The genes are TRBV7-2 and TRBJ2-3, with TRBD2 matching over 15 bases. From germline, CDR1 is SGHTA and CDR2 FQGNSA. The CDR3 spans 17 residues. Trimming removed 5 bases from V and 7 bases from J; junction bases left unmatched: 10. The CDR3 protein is CASSPGTSGGKGHTQYF. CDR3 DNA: TGTGCCAGCAGCCCGGGGACTAGCGGGGGGAAGGGTCATACGCAGTATTTT.

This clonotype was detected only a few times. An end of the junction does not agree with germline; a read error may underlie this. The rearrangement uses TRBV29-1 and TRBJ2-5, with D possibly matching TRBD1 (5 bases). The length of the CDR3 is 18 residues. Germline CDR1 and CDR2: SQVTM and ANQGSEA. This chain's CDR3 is CSAEDRWSGNPDQETQYF. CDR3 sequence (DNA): TGCAGCGCTGAAGATCGATGGTCAGGGAACCCTGACCAAGAGACCCAGTACTTC.

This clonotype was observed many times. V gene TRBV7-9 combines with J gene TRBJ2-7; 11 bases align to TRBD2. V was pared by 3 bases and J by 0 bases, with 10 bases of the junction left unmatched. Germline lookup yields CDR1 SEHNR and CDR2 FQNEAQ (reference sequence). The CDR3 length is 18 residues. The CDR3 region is CASSLRTSGGYSSYEQYF. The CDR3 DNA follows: TGTGCCAGCAGCTTGCGAACTAGCGGGGGTTATTCCTCCTACGAGCAGTACTTC.

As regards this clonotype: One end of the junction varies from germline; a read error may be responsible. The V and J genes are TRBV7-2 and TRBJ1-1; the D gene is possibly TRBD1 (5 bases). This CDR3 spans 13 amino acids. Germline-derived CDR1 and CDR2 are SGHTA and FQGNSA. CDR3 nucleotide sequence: TGTGCCAGCAACCCCGGGACTATACCTGAGGCTTTCTTT. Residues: CASNPGTIPEAFF. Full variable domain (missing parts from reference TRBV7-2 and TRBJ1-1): GAGVSQSPSNKVTEKGKDVELRCDPISGHTALYWYRQSLGQGLEFLIYFQGNSAPDKSGLPSDRFSAERTGGSVSTLTIQRTQQEDSAVYLCASNPGTIPEAFFGQGTRLTVV.

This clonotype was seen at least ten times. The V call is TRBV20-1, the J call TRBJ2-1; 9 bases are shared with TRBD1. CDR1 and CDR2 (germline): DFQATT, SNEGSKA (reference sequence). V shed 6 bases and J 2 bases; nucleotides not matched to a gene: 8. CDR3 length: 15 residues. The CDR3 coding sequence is TGCAGTGCCCCAGCGTGGGACAGGGCCTACAATGAGCAGTTCTTC. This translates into CSAPAWDRAYNEQFF.

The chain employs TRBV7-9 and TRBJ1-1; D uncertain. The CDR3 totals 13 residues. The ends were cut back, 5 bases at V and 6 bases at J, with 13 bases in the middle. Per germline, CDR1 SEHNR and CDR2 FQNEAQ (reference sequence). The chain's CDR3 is CASSPEHNAEAFF. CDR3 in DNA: TGTGCCAGCAGCCCAGAACACAACGCTGAAGCTTTCTTT.